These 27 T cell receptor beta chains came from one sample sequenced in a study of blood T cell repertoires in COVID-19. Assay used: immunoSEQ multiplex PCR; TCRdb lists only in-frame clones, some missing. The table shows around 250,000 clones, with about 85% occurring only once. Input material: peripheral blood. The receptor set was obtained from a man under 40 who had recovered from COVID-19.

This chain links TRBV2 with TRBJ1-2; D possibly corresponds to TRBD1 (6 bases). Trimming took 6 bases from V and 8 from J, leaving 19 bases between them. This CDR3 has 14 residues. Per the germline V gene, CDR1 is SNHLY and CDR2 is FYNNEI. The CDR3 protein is CASRETGIRRGYTF. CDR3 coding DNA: TGTGCCAGCAGAGAAACAGGGATAAGGCGAGGCTACACCTTC.

The CDR3 nucleotides read TGTGCCAGTGCCGGGACAGGATACAATGAGCAGTTCTTC. Its translation: CASAGTGYNEQFF. The chain uses TRBV19 and TRBJ2-1; TRBD1 matches at 8 bases. The CDR3 runs 13 residues. CDR1 and CDR2 (germline): LNHDA, SQIVND (reference sequence). Trimming removed 8 bases from V and 4 bases from J; junction bases left unmatched: 4. Looking up the rest from reference TRBV19 and TRBJ2-1 gives the full variable domain: DGGITQSPKYLFRKEGQNVTLSCEQNLNHDAMYWYRQDPGQGLRLIYYSQIVNDFQKGDIAEGYSVSREKKESFPLTVTSAQKNPTAFYLCASAGTGYNEQFFGPGTRLTVL.

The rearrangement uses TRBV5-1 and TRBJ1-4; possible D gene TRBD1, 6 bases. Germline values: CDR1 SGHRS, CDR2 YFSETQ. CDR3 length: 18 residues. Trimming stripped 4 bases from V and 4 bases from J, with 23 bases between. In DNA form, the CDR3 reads TGCGCCAGCAGCCGAGGAGGACAGCTGATCGCGGATAATGAAAAACTGTTTTTT. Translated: CASSRGGQLIADNEKLFF.

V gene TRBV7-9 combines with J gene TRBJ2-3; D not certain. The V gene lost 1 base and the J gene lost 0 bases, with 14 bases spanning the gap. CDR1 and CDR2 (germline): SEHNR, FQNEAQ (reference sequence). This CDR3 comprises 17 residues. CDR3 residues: CASSLVDSTASTDTQYF. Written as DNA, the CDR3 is TGTGCCAGCAGCTTAGTCGATAGCACCGCTAGCACAGATACGCAGTATTTT.

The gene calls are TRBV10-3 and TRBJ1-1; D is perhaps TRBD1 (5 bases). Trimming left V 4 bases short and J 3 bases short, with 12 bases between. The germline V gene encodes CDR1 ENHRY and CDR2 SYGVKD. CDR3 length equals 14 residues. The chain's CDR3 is CAISASTEYTEAFF. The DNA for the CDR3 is TGTGCCATCAGTGCCTCGACAGAGTACACTGAAGCTTTCTTT.

The CDR3 DNA follows: TGTGCCAGCAGCGTAGAGGACAGGATCTACGAGCAGTACTTC. Amino acids: CASSVEDRIYEQYF. The genes are TRBV9 and TRBJ2-7; 7 bases line up with TRBD1. The CDR3 totals 14 residues. V lost 0 bases, J lost 3 bases, and 3 bases stayed unmatched. Germline V gene sequence: CDR1 SGDLS, CDR2 YYNGEE.

CDR3 residues: CASSRVGQGAGETQYF. The DNA of the CDR3 is TGTGCCAGCTCCCGGGTCGGACAGGGGGCAGGTGAGACCCAGTACTTC. This chain uses TRBV11-2 with TRBJ2-5, with 11 bases matching TRBD1. The CDR3 contains 16 residues. CDR1 is SGHAT and CDR2 is FQNNGV in the germline V gene. Unmatched junction bases numbered 13, after V lost 8 bases and J lost 5 bases.

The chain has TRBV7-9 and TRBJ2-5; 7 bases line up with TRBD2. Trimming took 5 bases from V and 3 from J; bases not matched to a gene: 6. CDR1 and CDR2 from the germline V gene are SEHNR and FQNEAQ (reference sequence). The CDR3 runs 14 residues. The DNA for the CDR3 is TGTGCCAGCAGCCTACAGACTAGCAAAGAGACCCAGTACTTC. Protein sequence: CASSLQTSKETQYF.

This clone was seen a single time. CDR3: CASSYSGGTNQPQHF. In DNA, the CDR3 is TGTGCCAGCAGTTACTCGGGAGGGACCAATCAGCCCCAGCATTTT. V usage is TRBV6-5 and J usage is TRBJ1-5, with a possible D match to TRBD1 (5 bases). Trimming removed 0 bases at V and 3 bases at J, with 9 bases between. The V gene's germline CDR1 is MNHEY and CDR2 SVGAGI. The CDR3 loop spans 15 amino acids.

CDR3 DNA sequence: TGTGCCAGCAGCCTCGGGGGGGCAGATACGCAGTATTTT. Translating gives CASSLGGADTQYF. This rearrangement joins TRBV12-3 or TRBV12-4 to TRBJ2-3, with 8 bases lining up with TRBD2. This CDR3 region has 13 residues. J gave up 4 bases and V 6 bases, and 3 bases lay outside the gene matches.

Written as DNA, the CDR3 is TGTGCCTCGTCCCAGGGGGCCGGGCAGTACGTC. Protein product: CASSQGAGQYV. This chain joins TRBV28 and TRBJ2-7; 8 nucleotides agree with TRBD1. The germline V gene has CDR1 MDHEN and CDR2 SYDVKM. Losses at the gene ends were 11 bases for V and 9 bases for J; bases not matched to a gene: 9. CDR3 length equals 11 residues.

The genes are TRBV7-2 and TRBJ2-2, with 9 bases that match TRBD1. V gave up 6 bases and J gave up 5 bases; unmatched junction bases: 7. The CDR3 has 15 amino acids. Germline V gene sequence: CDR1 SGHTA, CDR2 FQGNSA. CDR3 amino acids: CASRTGTGRTGELFF. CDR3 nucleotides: TGTGCCAGCAGAACCGGGACAGGGCGAACCGGGGAGCTGTTTTTT.

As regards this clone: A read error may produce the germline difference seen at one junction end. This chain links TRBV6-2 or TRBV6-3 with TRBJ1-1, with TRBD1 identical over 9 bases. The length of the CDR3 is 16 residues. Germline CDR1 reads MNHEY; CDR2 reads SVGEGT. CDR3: CASSYSPGTGNIEAFF. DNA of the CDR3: TGTGCCAGCAGTTACTCCCCTGGGACAGGGAACATTGAAGCTTTCTTT.

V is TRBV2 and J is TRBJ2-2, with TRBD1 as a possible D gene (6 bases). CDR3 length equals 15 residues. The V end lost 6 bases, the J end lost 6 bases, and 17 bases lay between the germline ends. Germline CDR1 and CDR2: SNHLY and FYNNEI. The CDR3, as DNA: TGTGCCAGCAGGCCCGGGGCAGGGGTGGCCGGGGAGCTGTTTTTT. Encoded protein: CASRPGAGVAGELFF.

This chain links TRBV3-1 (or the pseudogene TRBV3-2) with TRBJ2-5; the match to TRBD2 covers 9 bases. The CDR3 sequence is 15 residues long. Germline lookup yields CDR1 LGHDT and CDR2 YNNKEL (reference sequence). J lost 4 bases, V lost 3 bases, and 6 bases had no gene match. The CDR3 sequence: CASSHSLAGLETQYF. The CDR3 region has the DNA TGTGCCAGCAGCCACAGCCTAGCGGGGTTAGAGACCCAGTACTTC.

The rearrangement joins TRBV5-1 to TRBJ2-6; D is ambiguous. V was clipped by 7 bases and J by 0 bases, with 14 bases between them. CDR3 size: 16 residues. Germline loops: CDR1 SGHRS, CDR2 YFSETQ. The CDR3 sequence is CASLPEPSSGANVLTF. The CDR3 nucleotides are TGCGCCAGCCTCCCCGAACCGAGCTCTGGGGCCAACGTCCTGACTTTC. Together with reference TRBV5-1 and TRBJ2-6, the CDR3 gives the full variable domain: KAGVTQTPRYLIKTRGQQVTLSCSPISGHRSVSWYQQTPGQGLQFLFEYFSETQRNKGNFPGRFSGRQFSNSRSEMNVSTLELGDSALYLCASLPEPSSGANVLTFGAGSRLTVL.

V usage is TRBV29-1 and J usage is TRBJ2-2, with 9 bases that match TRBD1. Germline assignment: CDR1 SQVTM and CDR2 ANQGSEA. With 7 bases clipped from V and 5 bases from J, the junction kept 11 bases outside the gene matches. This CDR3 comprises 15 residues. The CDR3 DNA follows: TGCAGCGCCGTCAAGGGACAGGGTGAAACCGGGGAGCTGTTTTTT. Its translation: CSAVKGQGETGELFF.

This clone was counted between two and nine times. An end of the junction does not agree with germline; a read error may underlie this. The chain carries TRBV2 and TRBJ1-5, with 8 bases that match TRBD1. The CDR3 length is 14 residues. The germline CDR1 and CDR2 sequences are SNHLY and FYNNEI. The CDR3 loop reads CASNEQGEREPQHF. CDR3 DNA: TGTGCCAGCAATGAACAGGGGGAAAGGGAGCCCCAGCATTTT.

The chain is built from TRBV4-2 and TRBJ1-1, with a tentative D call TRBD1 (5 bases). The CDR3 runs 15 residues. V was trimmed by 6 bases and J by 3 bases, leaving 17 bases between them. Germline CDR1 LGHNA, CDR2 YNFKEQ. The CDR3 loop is CASSPALGADTEAFF. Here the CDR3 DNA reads TGTGCCAGCAGTCCCGCCTTAGGGGCCGACACTGAAGCTTTCTTT.

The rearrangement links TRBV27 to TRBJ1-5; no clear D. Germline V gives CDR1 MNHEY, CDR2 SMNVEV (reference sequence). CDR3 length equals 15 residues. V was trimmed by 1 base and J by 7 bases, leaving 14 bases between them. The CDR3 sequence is CASSLFNTGGQPQHF. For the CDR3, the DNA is TGTGCCAGCAGTTTATTTAACACGGGAGGGCAGCCCCAGCATTTT.

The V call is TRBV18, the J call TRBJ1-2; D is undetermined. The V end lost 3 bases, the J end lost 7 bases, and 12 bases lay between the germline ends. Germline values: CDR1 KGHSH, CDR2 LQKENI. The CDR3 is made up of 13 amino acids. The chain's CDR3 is CASSPGSEAGYTF. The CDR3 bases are TGTGCCAGCTCACCTGGGTCAGAGGCTGGCTACACCTTC.

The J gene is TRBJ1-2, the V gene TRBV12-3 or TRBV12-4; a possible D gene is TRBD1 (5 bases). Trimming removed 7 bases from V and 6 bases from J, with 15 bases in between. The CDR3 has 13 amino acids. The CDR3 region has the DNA TGTGCCAGCAACCTCCAGGGTTCCCATGGCTACACCTTC. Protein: CASNLQGSHGYTF.

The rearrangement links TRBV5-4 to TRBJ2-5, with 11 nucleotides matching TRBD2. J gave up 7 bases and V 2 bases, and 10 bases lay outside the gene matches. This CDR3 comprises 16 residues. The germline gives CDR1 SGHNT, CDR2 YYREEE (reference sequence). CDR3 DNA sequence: TGTGCCAGCAGCTTCGATGGGACTAGCGGTAGGAGGACCCAGTACTTC. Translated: CASSFDGTSGRRTQYF.

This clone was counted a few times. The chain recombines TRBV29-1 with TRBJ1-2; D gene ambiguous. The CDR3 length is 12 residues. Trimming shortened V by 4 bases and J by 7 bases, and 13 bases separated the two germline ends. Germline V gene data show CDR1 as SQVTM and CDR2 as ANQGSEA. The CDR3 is CSVGSSAGGYTF. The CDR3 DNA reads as TGCAGCGTTGGGTCCTCAGCGGGTGGCTACACCTTC.

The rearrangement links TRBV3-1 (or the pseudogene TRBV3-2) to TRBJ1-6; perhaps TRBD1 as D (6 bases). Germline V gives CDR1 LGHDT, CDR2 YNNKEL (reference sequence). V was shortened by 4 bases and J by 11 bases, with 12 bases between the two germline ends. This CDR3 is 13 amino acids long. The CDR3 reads CASSLDRNTPLHF. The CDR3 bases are TGTGCCAGCAGCCTTGACAGGAATACACCCCTCCACTTT.

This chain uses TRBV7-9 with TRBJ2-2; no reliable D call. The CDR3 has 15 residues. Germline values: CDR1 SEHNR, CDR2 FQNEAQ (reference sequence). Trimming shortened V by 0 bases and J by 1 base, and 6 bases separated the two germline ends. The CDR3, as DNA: TGTGCCAGCAGCTTAGCGGGCGTGAACACCGGGGAGCTGTTTTTT. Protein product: CASSLAGVNTGELFF.

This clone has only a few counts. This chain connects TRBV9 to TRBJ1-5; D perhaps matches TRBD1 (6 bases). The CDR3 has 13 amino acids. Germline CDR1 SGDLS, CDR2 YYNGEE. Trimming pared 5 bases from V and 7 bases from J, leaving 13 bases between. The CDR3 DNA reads TGTGCCAGCAGTCAGGGGAGCCTACAGCCCCAGCATTTT. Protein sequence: CASSQGSLQPQHF.